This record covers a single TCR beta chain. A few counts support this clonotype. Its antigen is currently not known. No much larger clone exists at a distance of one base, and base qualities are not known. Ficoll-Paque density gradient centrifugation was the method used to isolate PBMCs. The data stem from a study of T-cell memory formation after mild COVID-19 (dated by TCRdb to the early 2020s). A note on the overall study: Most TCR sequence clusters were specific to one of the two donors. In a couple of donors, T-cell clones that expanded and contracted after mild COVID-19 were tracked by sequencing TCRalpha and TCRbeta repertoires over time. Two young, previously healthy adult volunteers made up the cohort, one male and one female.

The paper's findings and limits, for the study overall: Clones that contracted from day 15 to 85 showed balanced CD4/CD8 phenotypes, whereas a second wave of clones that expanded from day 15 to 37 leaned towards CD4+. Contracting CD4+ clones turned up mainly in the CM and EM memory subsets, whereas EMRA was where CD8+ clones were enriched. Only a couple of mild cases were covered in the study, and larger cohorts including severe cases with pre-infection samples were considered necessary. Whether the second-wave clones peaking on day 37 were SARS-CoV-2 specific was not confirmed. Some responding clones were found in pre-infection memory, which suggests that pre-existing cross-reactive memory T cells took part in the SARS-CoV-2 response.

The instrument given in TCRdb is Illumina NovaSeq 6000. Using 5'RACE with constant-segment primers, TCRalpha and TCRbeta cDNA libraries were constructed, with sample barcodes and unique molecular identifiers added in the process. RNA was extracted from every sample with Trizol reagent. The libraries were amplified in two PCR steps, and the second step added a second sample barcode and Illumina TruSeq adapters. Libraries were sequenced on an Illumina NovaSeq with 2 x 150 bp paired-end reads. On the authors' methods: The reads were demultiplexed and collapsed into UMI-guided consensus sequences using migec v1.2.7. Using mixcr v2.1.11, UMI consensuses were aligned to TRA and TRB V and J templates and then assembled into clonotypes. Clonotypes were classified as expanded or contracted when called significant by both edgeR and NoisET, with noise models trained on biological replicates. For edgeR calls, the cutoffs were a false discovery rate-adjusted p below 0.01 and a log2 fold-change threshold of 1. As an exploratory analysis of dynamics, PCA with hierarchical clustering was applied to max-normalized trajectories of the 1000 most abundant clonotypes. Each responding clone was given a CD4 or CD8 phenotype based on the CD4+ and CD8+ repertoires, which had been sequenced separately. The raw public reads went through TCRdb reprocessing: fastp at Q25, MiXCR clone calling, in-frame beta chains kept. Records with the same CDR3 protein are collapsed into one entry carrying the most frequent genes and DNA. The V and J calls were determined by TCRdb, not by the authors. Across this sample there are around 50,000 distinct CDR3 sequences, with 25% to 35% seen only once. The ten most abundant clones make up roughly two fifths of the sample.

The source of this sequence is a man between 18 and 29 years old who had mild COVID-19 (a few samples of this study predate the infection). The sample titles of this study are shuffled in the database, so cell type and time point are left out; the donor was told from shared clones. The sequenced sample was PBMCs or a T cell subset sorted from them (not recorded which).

The DNA is TGCGCCAGCAGCCAAGATTTATCCAGAAAGACCCAGTACTTC. This encodes CASSQDLSRKTQYF. The chain links TRBV4-1 with TRBJ2-5, with no reliable assignment of the D segment. As encoded in the germline V gene, CDR1 is MGHRA while CDR2 is YSYEKL. Measured from the cysteine to the phenylalanine, the CDR3 is 14 residues long. CDR3 DNA only is kept here, 42 bases in frame from base 1. V is reduced by 0 bases and J by 6 bases, leaving a spacing of 11 bases between them.